A single sample is the source of the 26 T cell receptor beta chains below, sequenced in a study of OX40 agonist ivuxolimab in advanced cancers. The table came from immunoSEQ multiplex PCR; TCRdb's copy has only in-frame clones and leaves some out. The sample records some 10,000 clones, about 60% being singletons. This material consisted of CD4+ or CD8+ T cells sorted from blood, taken in a trial of the OX40 agonist ivuxolimab. The receptors here all came from an adult with an advanced solid tumor such as melanoma, head and neck, liver or kidney cancer.

The J gene is TRBJ2-7, the V gene TRBV5-1; TRBD1 aligns across 8 bases. Germline values: CDR1 SGHRS, CDR2 YFSETQ. Trimming took 0 bases from V and 7 from J; bases not matched to a gene: 6. This CDR3 is 14 amino acids long. The chain's CDR3 is CASSLGQGTVEQYF. As DNA, the CDR3 is TGCGCCAGCAGCTTGGGACAGGGGACGGTTGAGCAGTACTTC.

V and J are TRBV4-1 and TRBJ2-7; TRBD1 matches at 8 bases. Germline V CDR1 and CDR2: MGHRA, YSYEKL. CDR3 length equals 16 residues. With V trimmed by 4 bases and J by 0 bases, 8 bases remained unmatched. The CDR3 DNA is TGCGCCAGCAGCCCGCACCAGGGGGCTGCCTCCTACGAGCAGTACTTC. Protein sequence: CASSPHQGAASYEQYF.

The rearrangement links TRBV11-2 to TRBJ2-7; the match to TRBD1 covers 8 bases. V was pared by 1 base and J by 3 bases, with 2 bases of the junction left unmatched. The CDR3 runs 14 residues. Germline-derived CDR1 and CDR2 are SGHAT and FQNNGV. CDR3 in DNA: TGTGCCAGCAGCTTAGGACAGGGGCACTACGAGCAGTACTTC. Its protein product is CASSLGQGHYEQYF.

The chain is built from TRBV4-1 and TRBJ1-2; possible D gene TRBD1, 5 bases. The CDR3 covers 14 residues. V dropped 1 base and J dropped 2 bases, with 8 bases sitting between them. Germline V gene lookup returns CDR1 MGHRA and CDR2 YSYEKL. In DNA, the CDR3 is TGCGCCAGCAGCCAAGGTGAGGGGAACTATGGCTACACCTTC. It codes for CASSQGEGNYGYTF.

This clone was observed once. The gene calls are TRBV7-2 and TRBJ2-7; D call uncertain. The CDR3 is made up of 15 amino acids. The V end lost 5 bases, the J end lost 5 bases, and 19 bases lay between the germline ends. The germline gives CDR1 SGHTA, CDR2 FQGNSA. The CDR3 sequence: CASSRALGNLNEQYF. The CDR3 DNA reads TGTGCCAGCAGCCGCGCCTTAGGGAACCTCAACGAGCAGTACTTC. Combining the CDR3 with reference TRBV7-2 and TRBJ2-7 gives the whole variable domain GAGVSQSPSNKVTEKGKDVELRCDPISGHTALYWYRQSLGQGLEFLIYFQGNSAPDKSGLPSDRFSAERTGGSVSTLTIQRTQQEDSAVYLCASSRALGNLNEQYFGPGTRLTVT.

The chain employs TRBV28 and TRBJ1-5; a possible D gene is TRBD1 (5 bases). Trimming removed 2 bases from V and 6 bases from J, with 11 bases in between. This CDR3 is 14 amino acids long. Looked up from germline, CDR1 is MDHEN and CDR2 is SYDVKM. The CDR3 nucleotides read TGTGCCAGCAGTTTAGACAGTACGGGTCAGCCCCAGCATTTT. The encoded protein is CASSLDSTGQPQHF. The variable domain in full, completed from reference TRBV28 and TRBJ1-5, reads DVKVTQSSRYLVKRTGEKVFLECVQDMDHENMFWYRQDPGLGLRLIYFSYDVKMKEKGDIPEGYSVSREKKERFSLILESASTNQTSMYLCASSLDSTGQPQHFGDGTRLSIL.

At least ten counts were recorded for this clone. The chain has TRBV4-1 and TRBJ1-6; 9 bases match TRBD1. From germline, CDR1 is MGHRA and CDR2 YSYEKL. The CDR3 runs to 16 residues. Unmatched junction bases numbered 7, after V lost 5 bases and J lost 5 bases. The CDR3 DNA is TGCGCCAGCAGCGAAGTACAGGGGGCGAATAATTCACCCCTCCACTTT. Residues: CASSEVQGANNSPLHF.

The chain carries TRBV21-1 and TRBJ1-1; TRBD1 is the table's D call, not checked against the DNA. TRBV21-1 counts as a pseudogene. The CDR3 is made up of 17 amino acids. The CDR3 bases are TGTGCCAGCAGCATAATGGGACAGACAGTTACTAACACTGAAGCTTTCTTT. This codes for CASSIMGQTVTNTEAFF.

The chain recombines TRBV27 with TRBJ2-7, with TRBD2 matching over 15 bases. CDR1 and CDR2 (germline): MNHEY, SMNVEV (reference sequence). The CDR3 is made up of 15 amino acids. The trim removed 5 bases at V and 3 bases at J, leaving 2 bases unmatched. The CDR3 region is CASSAGLAGGYEQYF. CDR3 bases: TGTGCCAGCAGTGCGGGACTAGCGGGAGGCTACGAGCAGTACTTC.

This chain connects TRBV28 to TRBJ2-7, with D maybe TRBD2 (5 bases). V was shortened by 6 bases and J by 5 bases, with 23 bases between the two germline ends. The CDR3 consists of 16 residues. The germline V gene has CDR1 MDHEN and CDR2 SYDVKM. The CDR3 protein is CASSSVWTEGNHEQYF. CDR3 DNA: TGTGCCAGCAGCTCGGTCTGGACTGAGGGAAATCACGAGCAGTACTTC.

The V and J genes are TRBV7-8 and TRBJ2-2, with D uncertain. Trimming removed 3 bases at V and 3 bases at J, with 8 bases between. The CDR3 is 14 amino acids. In germline, CDR1 is SGHVS, CDR2 FQNEAQ. CDR3 sequence reads: CASSLWIYTGELFF. CDR3 nucleotide sequence: TGTGCCAGCAGCTTGTGGATCTACACCGGGGAGCTGTTTTTT.

The chain recombines TRBV7-3 with TRBJ2-2, with 7 nucleotides matching TRBD2. Trimming removed 5 bases from V and 4 bases from J; junction bases left unmatched: 4. Germline V CDR1 and CDR2: SGHTA, FQGTGA. The CDR3 extends over 14 amino acids. Written as DNA, the CDR3 is TGTGCCAGCAGCCACGGGGGGAGCACCGGGGAGCTGTTTTTT. It encodes CASSHGGSTGELFF.

The V and J genes are TRBV6-5 and TRBJ2-7; a weak D match, TRBD2 (5 bases). Trimming removed 2 bases from V and 0 bases from J, with 14 bases in between. The CDR3 sequence is 16 residues long. Germline loops: CDR1 MNHEY, CDR2 SVGAGI. The CDR3 DNA reads TGTGCCAGCAGTTACGACGAGGGCAGCGGCTCCTACGAGCAGTACTTC. Translation gives CASSYDEGSGSYEQYF.

This clone was seen only a few times. The J gene is TRBJ2-7, the V gene TRBV27, with D perhaps matching TRBD1 (8 bases). Germline V gene lookup returns CDR1 MNHEY and CDR2 SMNVEV (reference sequence). The CDR3 sequence is 15 residues long. Trimming stripped 2 bases from V and 2 bases from J, with 13 bases between. CDR3 DNA sequence: TGTGCCAGCAGTTTAGGACAGGGAGGGACCTACGAGCAGTACTTC. Amino acids: CASSLGQGGTYEQYF.

The V call is TRBV7-8, the J call TRBJ2-1, with 10 bases fitting TRBD2. Trimming removed 5 bases from V and 8 bases from J; junction bases left unmatched: 9. Per the germline V gene, CDR1 is SGHVS and CDR2 is FQNEAQ. The CDR3 contains 15 residues. The CDR3 region is CASSISGGLGDEQFF. CDR3 DNA sequence: TGTGCCAGCAGCATTAGCGGGGGGCTGGGCGATGAGCAGTTCTTC.

This clone was seen just once. The chain couples TRBV4-1 to TRBJ2-7; D is uncertain. Looked up from germline, CDR1 is MGHRA and CDR2 is YSYEKL. V gave up 4 bases and J gave up 3 bases, with 13 bases separating them. The CDR3 contains 14 residues. CDR3 bases: TGCGCCAGCAGCCCCAGTGCCACGTTCTACGAGCAGTACTTC. Its translation: CASSPSATFYEQYF.

The chain joins TRBV28 to TRBJ1-5; TRBD1 is a possible D gene (5 bases). Trimming pared 2 bases from V and 6 bases from J, leaving 11 bases between. CDR1 MDHEN and CDR2 SYDVKM come from the germline V gene. The CDR3 runs to 14 residues. CDR3 sequence reads: CASSLPQGGQPQHF. CDR3 bases: TGTGCCAGCAGTTTACCCCAGGGTGGTCAGCCCCAGCATTTT.

This clone was found a few times. The J gene is TRBJ2-7, the V gene TRBV11-1, with 10 bases that match TRBD2. This CDR3 contains 14 residues. CDR1 SGHAT and CDR2 FQDESV come from the germline V gene (reference sequence). V shed 6 bases and J 8 bases; nucleotides not matched to a gene: 10. In DNA form, the CDR3 reads TGTGCCAGCAGATTAACTAGCGGGATCACCCAGCAGTACTTC. This encodes CASRLTSGITQQYF.

V and J are TRBV5-1 and TRBJ2-5; weak D call: TRBD1 (6 bases). The CDR3 covers 15 residues. The germline V gene encodes CDR1 SGHRS and CDR2 YFSETQ. Trimming left V 1 base short and J 3 bases short, with 13 bases between. The CDR3 coding sequence is TGCGCCAGCAGCTTGAGGATCGAGGGGGAAGAGACCCAGTACTTC. Its protein is CASSLRIEGEETQYF.

The rearrangement joins TRBV2 to TRBJ1-1; tentative D call: TRBD1 (5 bases). The CDR3 runs 13 residues. Trimming pared 8 bases from V and 0 bases from J, leaving 10 bases between. The V gene's germline CDR1 is SNHLY and CDR2 FYNNEI. CDR3: CASAGGMNTEAFF. The CDR3 DNA sequence: TGTGCCAGCGCGGGGGGGATGAACACTGAAGCTTTCTTT. The complete variable domain, with remaining parts taken from reference TRBV2 and TRBJ1-1, reads EPEVTQTPSHQVTQMGQEVILRCVPISNHLYFYWYRQILGQKVEFLVSFYNNEISEKSEIFDDQFSVERPDGSNFTLKIRSTKLEDSAMYFCASAGGMNTEAFFGQGTRLTVV.

The CDR3 region has the DNA TGTGCCACTATTTTGAGGGGCGCTGGGACTGAAGCTTTCTTT. Translation: CATILRGAGTEAFF. The J gene is TRBJ1-1, the V gene TRBV19, with D possibly matching TRBD1 (5 bases). The V and J ends lost 10 bases and 5 bases respectively, with 20 bases between them. The CDR3 runs 14 residues. CDR1 and CDR2 from the germline V gene are LNHDA and SQIVND (reference sequence). Full variable domain (outside the CDR3, taken from reference TRBV19 and TRBJ1-1): DGGITQSPKYLFRKEGQNVTLSCEQNLNHDAMYWYRQDPGQGLRLIYYSQIVNDFQKGDIAEGYSVSREKKESFPLTVTSAQKNPTAFYLCATILRGAGTEAFFGQGTRLTVV.

By proportion, this clone is medium-sized. V gene TRBV28 combines with J gene TRBJ2-7; D gene uncertain. V was shortened by 5 bases and J by 3 bases, with 11 bases between the two germline ends. The CDR3 has 13 residues. Germline CDR1 MDHEN, CDR2 SYDVKM. The chain's CDR3 is CASSVGISYEQYF. Here the CDR3 DNA reads TGTGCCAGCAGTGTGGGGATTAGCTACGAGCAGTACTTC.

V and J are TRBV7-2 and TRBJ2-7; 8 positions match TRBD2. The length of the CDR3 is 16 residues. V lost 6 bases to trimming and J lost 0 bases; unmatched junction nucleotides: 10. Looked up from germline, CDR1 is SGHTA and CDR2 is FQGNSA. The CDR3 sequence is CASRYPAGDSSYEQYF. In DNA, the CDR3 is TGTGCCAGCAGATATCCAGCGGGAGATAGCTCCTACGAGCAGTACTTC.

The genes are TRBV7-6 and TRBJ1-2, with D hard to call. CDR1 is SGHVS, CDR2 FNYEAQ, per germline. Trimming took 5 bases from V and 4 from J, leaving 17 bases between them. There are 15 residues in the CDR3. The CDR3 sequence is CASSQDSGLGYGYTF. The CDR3 DNA sequence: TGTGCCAGCAGCCAAGATTCGGGGTTGGGCTATGGCTACACCTTC.

The rearrangement joins TRBV7-6 to TRBJ1-2; D not resolved. Germline V gene sequence: CDR1 SGHVS, CDR2 FNYEAQ. V gave up 1 base and J gave up 6 bases, with 18 bases separating them. CDR3 length: 16 residues. The CDR3 DNA reads TGTGCCAGCAGCTTAGGGGCCGGGTCCGGGCCTAATGGCTACACCTTC. Its protein product is CASSLGAGSGPNGYTF.

Comment on this clone: A read error may produce the germline difference seen at one junction end. The chain employs TRBV7-7 and TRBJ2-1, with 10 bases aligning to TRBD2. This CDR3 contains 16 residues. Germline V gene data show CDR1 as SSHAT and CDR2 as FNYEAQ (reference sequence). CDR3 sequence (DNA): TGTGCTAGCAGCGGAAAAGGACTAGCGGAATACAATGAGCAGTTCTTC. Its protein is CASSGKGLAEYNEQFF.